The source of this T cell receptor beta chain is a study of vaccination and CD4 T cells after COVID-19. This clonotype has only a few counts. Its target is not known. The Oncomine TCR Beta short-read assay generated sequence data from the DNA of cultured CD4+ T cells. One entry per CDR3 protein results from TCRdb running MiXCR on the PCR reads. Of some 15,000 distinct CDR3 sequences listed, roughly 61% are singletons. Trimming at V came to 5 bases and at J to 1 base, leaving 4 bases not matched to a gene. The V gene's germline CDR1 is SGHTA and CDR2 FQGNSA. This CDR3 is 16 amino acids long. As to treatment: roughly ten-day PBMC culture with coronavirus spike peptide pools or control peptides (ViraFEST assay).

V gene TRBV7-2 combines with J gene TRBJ2-3, with 12 bases matching TRBD2. Source material: CD4+ T cells from blood, cultured in vitro. The receptor comes from a human donor who had recovered from COVID-19. CDR3 sequence (DNA): TGTGCCAGCAGCCTAAGGACTAGCGGGGGCACAGATACGCAGTATTTT. Translated, it gives CASSLRTSGGTDTQYF. The entire variable domain, with the rest obtained from reference TRBV7-2 and TRBJ2-3, is as follows: GAGVSQSPSNKVTEKGKDVELRCDPISGHTALYWYRQSLGQGLEFLIYFQGNSAPDKSGLPSDRFSAERTGGSVSTLTIQRTQQEDSAVYLCASSLRTSGGTDTQYFGPGTRLTVL.